A single sample gave rise to the 10 T cell receptor beta chains below, sequenced in a study of blood T cell repertoires in COVID-19. The protocol was immunoSEQ multiplex PCR, while the TCRdb copy is restricted to in-frame clones and leaves out a portion. The top ten hold 0.95% to 1.5% of the sample, which has 200,000 to 250,000 clones, approximately 86% seen once. Sequenced material: peripheral blood. The receptors here all came from a woman under 40 with COVID-19, enrolled during active disease.

This clone was observed a single time. The chain recombines TRBV3-1 (or the pseudogene TRBV3-2) with TRBJ2-1; 7 nucleotides align to TRBD2. V lost 3 bases and J lost 0; bases outside the gene matches: 5. Germline V lookup: CDR1 LGHDT, CDR2 YNNKEL (reference sequence). The CDR3 loop spans 16 amino acids. CDR3: CASSHGRGSSYNEQFF. CDR3 DNA sequence: TGTGCCAGCAGCCACGGGCGGGGGAGCTCCTACAATGAGCAGTTCTTC.

Turning to this clone: Relative to the germline gene, one junction end is altered; a read error may explain this. This rearrangement joins TRBV4-3 to TRBJ2-1; 9 bases agree with TRBD2. CDR1 and CDR2 from the germline V gene are LGHNA and YSLEER. This CDR3 is built from 13 residues. As DNA, the CDR3 is TGCGCCAGCAGCCAGGTAGCGGGGGCCCAAGTTATCTTC. Protein product: CASSQVAGAQVIF.

This clone was detected only a few times. The rearrangement links TRBV4-1 to TRBJ2-3, with 13 positions matching TRBD2. Trimming cost V 4 bases and J 2 bases; bases outside gene matches: 6. Germline CDR1 and CDR2: MGHRA and YSYEKL. CDR3 length: 17 residues. The CDR3 DNA is TGCGCCAGCAGCCGTGGACTAGCGGGGGCTATCACAGATACGCAGTATTTT. It translates to CASSRGLAGAITDTQYF.

V and J are TRBV11-3 and TRBJ1-5, with D perhaps matching TRBD1 (6 bases). V lost 8 bases, J lost 2 bases, and 19 bases lay in between. CDR1 SGHNT and CDR2 YENEEA come from the germline V gene. The CDR3 totals 16 residues. Written as DNA, the CDR3 is TGTGCCAGCCTATTAAGGGGGAGTATCGGCAATCAGCCCCAGCATTTT. As protein: CASLLRGSIGNQPQHF.

The chain recombines TRBV7-2 with TRBJ2-2, with 8 bases lining up with TRBD2. Per germline, CDR1 SGHTA and CDR2 FQGNSA. Germline trimming cut 5 bases from V and 0 bases from J; bases unmatched to any gene: 5. CDR3 length equals 16 residues. CDR3 residues: CASSPVAGTNTGELFF. CDR3 nucleotide sequence: TGTGCCAGCAGCCCCGTAGCGGGGACGAACACCGGGGAGCTGTTTTTT. The full variable domain, with the rest looked up from reference TRBV7-2 and TRBJ2-2, is GAGVSQSPSNKVTEKGKDVELRCDPISGHTALYWYRQSLGQGLEFLIYFQGNSAPDKSGLPSDRFSAERTGGSVSTLTIQRTQQEDSAVYLCASSPVAGTNTGELFFGEGSRLTVL.

This clone was counted a few times. The chain is built from TRBV30 and TRBJ1-2, with a weak D call TRBD1 (5 bases). Between the trimmed V and J ends, which lost 3 bases and 3 bases, there was a span of 8 bases. The germline gives CDR1 GTSNPN, CDR2 SVGIG (reference sequence). CDR3 size: 12 residues. CDR3 DNA: TGTGCCTGGAGGGGGCGCGACTATGGCTACACCTTC. Its protein is CAWRGRDYGYTF.

The genes are TRBV7-2 and TRBJ1-2; 9 bases match TRBD1. The ends lost 4 bases at V and 8 bases at J; junction bases unmatched: 11. The CDR3 is 15 amino acids. Germline CDR1 reads SGHTA; CDR2 reads FQGNSA. The CDR3 DNA sequence: TGTGCCAGCAGCTCTTATGGGACAGGGCTCTTGGGCTACACCTTC. Residues: CASSSYGTGLLGYTF.

The chain recombines TRBV15 with TRBJ1-2; TRBD1 matches at 7 bases. The junction had 4 bases not matched to a gene; V was cut back by 5 bases and J by 4 bases. Looked up from germline, CDR1 is LNHNV and CDR2 is YYDKDF (reference sequence). This CDR3 has 13 amino acids. Here the CDR3 DNA reads TGTGCCACCAGCTCACAGGGGCTCTATGGCTACACCTTC. Translated: CATSSQGLYGYTF.

This rearrangement joins TRBV4-2 to TRBJ1-2; D unclear. Trimming removed 0 bases from V and 4 bases from J, with 12 bases in between. The CDR3 covers 15 residues. The V gene's germline CDR1 is LGHNA and CDR2 YNFKEQ. CDR3 nucleotides: TGTGCCAGCAGCCAAGATGGTTCGGGAATCTATGGCTACACCTTC. This sequence encodes CASSQDGSGIYGYTF.

The gene calls are TRBV29-1 and TRBJ1-2; 10 bases fit TRBD1. This CDR3 is 13 amino acids long. The V gene's germline CDR1 is SQVTM and CDR2 ANQGSEA. Trimming at V came to 7 bases and at J to 5 bases, leaving 7 bases not matched to a gene. The CDR3 region is CSAMTGGAYGYTF. The CDR3, as DNA: TGCAGCGCTATGACAGGGGGCGCATATGGCTACACCTTC.